These 8 T cell receptor beta chains came from one sample sequenced in a study of shared clonotypes between healthy human individuals. Sequencing was performed with immunoSEQ multiplex PCR; in TCRdb, only in-frame clones are kept and a portion is missing. Altogether 850,000 to 1,200,000 clones are present, about 75% being singletons, with the ten largest covering approximately 1.5%. The sample was memory CD4+ T cells sorted from blood. Subset in this sample: CD45RA-negative fraction. The source is a young man in good health.

In this sample, this clone turned up once. The chain joins TRBV19 to TRBJ2-7; 8 bases are shared with TRBD1. V was clipped by 4 bases and J by 3 bases; unmatched bases: 5. CDR1 and CDR2 from the germline V gene are LNHDA and SQIVND (reference sequence). CDR3 size: 14 residues. The DNA for the CDR3 is TGTGCCAGTAGTAAAGGACAGGGAATCTACGAGCAGTACTTC. As protein: CASSKGQGIYEQYF.

The genes are TRBV5-1 and TRBJ2-6; 9 positions match TRBD1. This CDR3 spans 19 amino acids. Germline loops: CDR1 SGHRS, CDR2 YFSETQ. Losses at the gene ends were 4 bases for V and 1 base for J; bases not matched to a gene: 12. This CDR3 is CASSLGTGFRRSGANVLTF. CDR3 coding DNA: TGCGCCAGCAGCCTTGGGACAGGGTTTCGAAGGTCTGGGGCCAACGTCCTGACTTTC. The whole variable domain, filled in from reference TRBV5-1 and TRBJ2-6, reads KAGVTQTPRYLIKTRGQQVTLSCSPISGHRSVSWYQQTPGQGLQFLFEYFSETQRNKGNFPGRFSGRQFSNSRSEMNVSTLELGDSALYLCASSLGTGFRRSGANVLTFGAGSRLTVL.

This chain links TRBV4-3 with TRBJ2-1; D is ambiguous. The CDR3 totals 17 residues. Germline V gene lookup returns CDR1 LGHNA and CDR2 YSLEER. V lost 1 base to trimming and J lost 4 bases, with 17 bases between them. The chain's CDR3 is CASSQVWRGRLYNEQFF. Here the CDR3 DNA reads TGCGCCAGCAGCCAAGTTTGGCGCGGAAGACTTTACAATGAGCAGTTCTTC.

This chain joins TRBV6-1 and TRBJ2-7; 9 bases agree with TRBD2. CDR3 size: 15 residues. After removal of 4 bases from V and 2 bases from J, the junction contained 6 bases not matched to a gene. Germline V gives CDR1 MNHNS, CDR2 SASEGT. CDR3 residues: CASSASGGRPYEQYF. The CDR3 coding sequence is TGTGCCAGCAGTGCAAGCGGGGGGCGGCCCTACGAGCAGTACTTC.

The V and J genes are TRBV2 and TRBJ2-6; no clear D. The CDR3 loop spans 14 amino acids. Germline V CDR1 and CDR2: SNHLY, FYNNEI. V dropped 4 bases and J dropped 0 bases, with 4 bases sitting between them. The CDR3 sequence: CASSAISGANVLTF. CDR3 DNA: TGTGCCAGCAGTGCGATCTCTGGGGCCAACGTCCTGACTTTC. The whole variable domain, filled in from reference TRBV2 and TRBJ2-6, reads EPEVTQTPSHQVTQMGQEVILRCVPISNHLYFYWYRQILGQKVEFLVSFYNNEISEKSEIFDDQFSVERPDGSNFTLKIRSTKLEDSAMYFCASSAISGANVLTFGAGSRLTVL.

The chain links TRBV10-2 to TRBJ2-2; TRBD2 is a possible D gene (6 bases). Germline CDR1 reads WSHSY; CDR2 reads SAAADI. V was trimmed by 3 bases and J by 7 bases, leaving 27 bases between them. This CDR3 is built from 19 residues. The CDR3 DNA is TGCGCCAGCAGTGATCTCGGCTGGGTAGCGGTCCCCACAGGCGGGGAGCTGTTTTTT. It specifies CASSDLGWVAVPTGGELFF.

This clone came up a few times. The rearrangement links TRBV6-1 to TRBJ1-6, with TRBD1 matching over 10 bases. V dropped 5 bases and J dropped 10; count of bases not matched to a gene: 2. Germline CDR1 is MNHNS and CDR2 is SASEGT. CDR3 length: 13 residues. CDR3 residues: CASSLGQGSPLHF. CDR3 DNA: TGTGCCAGCAGTTTGGGACAGGGGTCACCCCTCCACTTT.

Concerning this clone itself: Other DNA sequences in the same sample also yield this CDR3. This sequence joins TRBV29-1 and TRBJ1-1, with D unclear. Germline-derived CDR1 and CDR2 are SQVTM and ANQGSEA. The CDR3 consists of 12 residues. Trimming took off 4 bases at V and 1 base at J, with 7 bases between the two ends. In DNA, the CDR3 is TGCAGCGTTGCGAGAGGGAACACTGAAGCTTTCTTT. It encodes CSVARGNTEAFF. Full variable domain (outside the CDR3, taken from reference TRBV29-1 and TRBJ1-1): SAVISQKPSRDICQRGTSLTIQCQVDSQVTMMFWYRQQPGQSLTLIATANQGSEATYESGFVIDKFPISRPNLTFSTLTVSNMSPEDSSIYLCSVARGNTEAFFGQGTRLTVV.